The source of this TCR beta chain is a study of blood T cell repertoires in COVID-19. The wider study: The origin of the acute and convalescent COVID-19 samples was the United States, Italy and Spain.

In the original analysis: Estimates of nucleated cell counts were drawn from the amplification of reference gene primers. Using immunoSEQ multiplex PCR, the repertoire was profiled, and TCRdb retains in-frame clones only, with some absent. D and trimming were read from the DNA, whereas the V and J calls and clone size are those reported in that table. The sample gives 300,000 to 400,000 clones, around 91% of which show up once; under 3.5% is in the top ten. Germline V gene data show CDR1 as LNHDA and CDR2 as SQIVND (reference sequence). Deletions cut 2 bases from V and 6 bases from J, with 23 bases between. This CDR3 contains 18 residues.

The sample was peripheral blood. The chain carries TRBV19 and TRBJ1-5, with D possibly matching TRBD1 (5 bases). The source of this sequence is a woman between 18 and 29 years old who had recovered from COVID-19. CDR3 coding DNA: TGTGCCAGTAGTATACGCCGGGACTTCGGAAGGTCTACTCAGCCCCAGCATTTT. Protein: CASSIRRDFGRSTQPQHF.